These 25 T cell receptor beta chains came from one sample sequenced in a study of siplizumab effects on memory and regulatory T cells. Repertoires were generated with immunoSEQ multiplex PCR, while TCRdb's copy carries only in-frame clones and drops some. The repertoire has some 110,000 clones, roughly 94% of them found once; the top ten carry under 2%. Specimen: non-Treg CD4+ T cells sorted from blood. These receptors were collected from a human donor in good health.

The chain links TRBV5-4 to TRBJ1-1; D is unclear. Deletions cut 4 bases from V and 5 bases from J, with 18 bases between. Germline V CDR1 and CDR2: SGHNT, YYREEE (reference sequence). The CDR3 contains 15 residues. The CDR3 region has the DNA TGTGCCAGCAGCCCGGCCCAGAGAAAGAGTACTGAAGCTTTCTTT. Translation gives CASSPAQRKSTEAFF.

This clone has more than one count but fewer than ten. This sequence joins TRBV27 and TRBJ2-5; possibly TRBD2 for D (5 bases). The CDR3 runs 11 residues. Germline CDR1 and CDR2: MNHEY and SMNVEV (reference sequence). Between the trimmed V and J ends, which lost 7 bases and 8 bases, there was a span of 11 bases. Here the CDR3 DNA reads TGTGCCAGCACCGATACTAGAACCCAGTACTTC. It yields the protein CASTDTRTQYF.

This chain connects TRBV7-3 to TRBJ2-1; 13 bases match TRBD2. Germline loops: CDR1 SGHTA, CDR2 FQGTGA. This CDR3 spans 15 amino acids. V trimming: 4 bases; J trimming: 8 bases; junction bases outside the gene matches: 5. The CDR3 region is CASSSRTSGSHEQFF. The CDR3 DNA follows: TGTGCCAGCAGCTCGAGGACTAGCGGGAGCCATGAGCAGTTCTTC. Complete variable domain (other parts from reference TRBV7-3 and TRBJ2-1): GAGVSQTPSNKVTEKGKYVELRCDPISGHTALYWYRQSLGQGPEFLIYFQGTGAADDSGLPNDRFFAVRPEGSVSTLKIQRTERGDSAVYLCASSSRTSGSHEQFFGPGTRLTVL.

This chain links TRBV5-1 with TRBJ2-1; 12 bases map to TRBD2. The CDR3 has 17 amino acids. Germline V gene sequence: CDR1 SGHRS, CDR2 YFSETQ. V lost 4 bases and J lost 2; bases outside the gene matches: 7. The CDR3 bases are TGCGCCAGCAGCGTAGAGACTAGCGGGAGAACCTACAATGAGCAGTTCTTC. Translating it yields CASSVETSGRTYNEQFF.

The chain links TRBV6-4 to TRBJ2-1; 8 bases align to TRBD2. The CDR3 has 15 amino acids. The trim removed 5 bases at V and 5 bases at J, leaving 8 bases unmatched. The germline V gene has CDR1 MRHNA and CDR2 SNTAGT. CDR3 protein: CASSTAGLAHNEQFF. The CDR3 nucleotides are TGTGCCAGCAGTACCGCTGGACTAGCTCACAATGAGCAGTTCTTC.

This clone was counted once. The genes are TRBV19 and TRBJ2-3; possibly TRBD2 for D (5 bases). Trimming pared 5 bases from V and 0 bases from J, leaving 12 bases between. Germline CDR1 is LNHDA and CDR2 is SQIVND (reference sequence). CDR3 size: 15 residues. CDR3 in DNA: TGTGCCAGTAGTCCCGGGGATTCTAGCACAGATACGCAGTATTTT. It yields the protein CASSPGDSSTDTQYF.

V usage is TRBV18 and J usage is TRBJ2-7, with D perhaps matching TRBD1 (7 bases). The CDR3 has 15 residues. Deletions cut 3 bases from V and 3 bases from J, with 15 bases between. Germline V lookup: CDR1 KGHSH, CDR2 LQKENI. This CDR3 is CASSPGGQGGYEQYF. In DNA form, the CDR3 reads TGTGCCAGCTCACCTGGGGGGCAGGGGGGCTACGAGCAGTACTTC.

The rearrangement uses TRBV11-1 and TRBJ2-7; D is tentatively TRBD1 or TRBD2 (5 bases each). The germline gives CDR1 SGHAT, CDR2 FQDESV (reference sequence). CDR3 length: 16 residues. The ends were cut back, 5 bases at V and 0 bases at J, with 17 bases in the middle. The CDR3 spells CASSLIGTPSSYEQYF. CDR3 in DNA: TGTGCCAGCAGCCTTATTGGGACCCCTAGCTCCTACGAGCAGTACTTC.

The rearrangement joins TRBV5-1 to TRBJ1-1, with D uncertain. The V and J ends lost 1 base and 7 bases respectively, with 5 bases between them. The CDR3 has 11 residues. The germline V gene has CDR1 SGHRS and CDR2 YFSETQ. Here the CDR3 reads CASSLNYEAFF. The CDR3 DNA is TGCGCCAGCAGCTTGAACTATGAAGCTTTCTTT.

The V gene is TRBV4-2, the J gene TRBJ2-7; D is ambiguous. The length of the CDR3 is 16 residues. The ends were cut back, 0 bases at V and 7 bases at J, with 19 bases in the middle. The germline gives CDR1 LGHNA, CDR2 YNFKEQ. The CDR3 bases are TGTGCCAGCAGCCAAGACCGGGCATACCCGGTGATGGAGCAGTACTTC. It yields the protein CASSQDRAYPVMEQYF.

V and J are TRBV25-1 and TRBJ1-4; the match to TRBD1 covers 7 bases. V was pared by 6 bases and J by 8 bases, with 9 bases of the junction left unmatched. This CDR3 comprises 14 residues. Germline V lookup: CDR1 MGHDK, CDR2 SYGVNS. CDR3 residues: CASSEGGGDEKLFF. The CDR3 region has the DNA TGTGCCAGCAGCGAGGGAGGGGGCGACGAAAAACTGTTTTTT. Full variable domain (remainder filled in from reference TRBV25-1 and TRBJ1-4): EADIYQTPRYLVIGTGKKITLECSQTMGHDKMYWYQQDPGMELHLIHYSYGVNSTEKGDLSSESTVSRIRTEHFPLTLESARPSHTSQYLCASSEGGGDEKLFFGSGTQLSVL.

The chain is built from TRBV29-1 and TRBJ1-2, with D tentatively TRBD1 (6 bases). This CDR3 is built from 15 residues. Germline CDR1 SQVTM, CDR2 ANQGSEA. The V end lost 3 bases, the J end lost 4 bases, and 18 bases lay between the germline ends. CDR3: CSVDQAGGRLYGYTF. For the CDR3, the DNA is TGCAGCGTTGACCAAGCCGGGGGGCGTCTCTATGGCTACACCTTC.

The chain uses TRBV2 and TRBJ1-6; D not resolved. V lost 6 bases to trimming and J lost 0 bases, with 12 bases between them. CDR3 length: 16 amino acids. Germline lookup yields CDR1 SNHLY and CDR2 FYNNEI. Here the CDR3 reads CASSTPRSSYNSPLHF. In DNA form, the CDR3 reads TGTGCCAGCAGCACCCCAAGGAGCTCCTATAATTCACCCCTCCACTTT.

This chain joins TRBV5-1 and TRBJ2-2; 7 positions match TRBD1. Germline assignment: CDR1 SGHRS and CDR2 YFSETQ. The CDR3 length is 15 residues. The trim removed 0 bases at V and 5 bases at J, leaving 4 bases unmatched. The CDR3 reads CASSLVPRGTGELFF. The CDR3, as DNA: TGCGCCAGCAGCTTGGTCCCCAGGGGGACCGGGGAGCTGTTTTTT.

V gene TRBV2 combines with J gene TRBJ2-2; TRBD1 aligns across 8 bases. The CDR3 consists of 15 residues. Germline-derived CDR1 and CDR2 are SNHLY and FYNNEI. V lost 6 bases, J lost 4 bases, and 7 bases stayed unmatched. The CDR3 loop is CASSETGVATGELFF. CDR3 nucleotide sequence: TGTGCCAGCAGCGAGACAGGGGTTGCCACCGGGGAGCTGTTTTTT.

The chain is built from TRBV5-1 and TRBJ1-3; 8 bases are a match to TRBD1. This CDR3 spans 14 amino acids. Germline lookup yields CDR1 SGHRS and CDR2 YFSETQ. V shed 4 bases, J shed 8 bases, and the junction held 8 bases outside the gene matches. CDR3 sequence: CASSPGTGGDTIYF. In DNA form, the CDR3 reads TGCGCCAGCAGCCCCGGGACAGGAGGGGACACCATATATTTT. Full variable domain (missing parts from reference TRBV5-1 and TRBJ1-3): KAGVTQTPRYLIKTRGQQVTLSCSPISGHRSVSWYQQTPGQGLQFLFEYFSETQRNKGNFPGRFSGRQFSNSRSEMNVSTLELGDSALYLCASSPGTGGDTIYFGEGSWLTVV.

The chain carries TRBV5-1 and TRBJ2-7; D possibly corresponds to TRBD1 (6 bases). There are 15 residues in the CDR3. Per germline, CDR1 SGHRS and CDR2 YFSETQ. Trimming shortened V by 0 bases and J by 2 bases, and 12 bases separated the two germline ends. CDR3 region: CASSLGGTPTYEQYF. The CDR3 coding sequence is TGCGCCAGCAGCTTGGGTGGGACACCAACCTACGAGCAGTACTTC.

This clone appeared once. The chain carries TRBV2 and TRBJ1-4, with D perhaps matching TRBD1 (5 bases). The CDR3 spans 13 residues. V was trimmed by 2 bases and J by 6 bases, leaving 7 bases between them. In germline, CDR1 is SNHLY, CDR2 FYNNEI. CDR3 nucleotides: TGTGCCAGCAGTGAATTAGGGGATGAAAAACTGTTTTTT. The encoded protein is CASSELGDEKLFF. The whole variable domain, filled in from reference TRBV2 and TRBJ1-4, reads EPEVTQTPSHQVTQMGQEVILRCVPISNHLYFYWYRQILGQKVEFLVSFYNNEISEKSEIFDDQFSVERPDGSNFTLKIRSTKLEDSAMYFCASSELGDEKLFFGSGTQLSVL.

This chain links TRBV7-9 with TRBJ2-7; the match to TRBD2 covers 10 bases. The V segment lost 4 bases and the J segment 3 bases; nucleotides outside the gene matches: 6. CDR1 is SEHNR, CDR2 FQNEAQ, per germline (reference sequence). This CDR3 has 15 residues. CDR3 nucleotide sequence: TGTGCCAGCAGCTCCCTAGCGGGGGCCAACTACGAGCAGTACTTC. Amino acids: CASSSLAGANYEQYF.

The chain carries TRBV7-9 and TRBJ1-1; 8 nucleotides agree with TRBD1. Unmatched junction bases numbered 9, after V lost 5 bases and J lost 13 bases. The germline CDR1 and CDR2 sequences are SEHNR and FQNEAQ (reference sequence). The CDR3 is 12 residues long. CDR3 sequence reads: CASSRSDREGFF. CDR3 nucleotide sequence: TGTGCCAGCAGCCGCTCGGACAGGGAGGGTTTCTTT.

The V gene is TRBV6-6, the J gene TRBJ2-5; D tentatively reads TRBD1 or TRBD2 (5 bases each). Germline CDR1 is MNHNY and CDR2 is SVGAGI (reference sequence). The V end was cut by 4 bases, the J end by 9 bases, with 15 bases between. The CDR3 sequence is 13 residues long. The DNA of the CDR3 is TGTGCCAGCAGTTCCCCCGGGACCCAATCCCAGTACTTC. This codes for CASSSPGTQSQYF.

V gene TRBV2 combines with J gene TRBJ2-1, with TRBD2 identical over 11 bases. The CDR3 loop spans 12 amino acids. Germline CDR1 and CDR2: SNHLY and FYNNEI. With V trimmed by 5 bases and J by 15 bases, 6 bases remained unmatched. The CDR3 DNA is TGTGCCAGCAGTACTAGCGGGGGCCGACGGTTCTTC. Residues: CASSTSGGRRFF.

The V and J genes are TRBV2 and TRBJ2-5; D ambiguous. This CDR3 spans 13 amino acids. Germline CDR1 is SNHLY and CDR2 is FYNNEI. Trimming left V 5 bases short and J 2 bases short, with 9 bases between. For the CDR3, the DNA is TGTGCCAGCAGTCGCTGGCTACAAGAGACCCAGTACTTC. It specifies CASSRWLQETQYF.

The chain uses TRBV6-1 and TRBJ2-7, with D perhaps TRBD2 (5 bases). V lost 6 bases and J lost 6, with 15 bases in between. This CDR3 is 13 amino acids long. Germline V lookup: CDR1 MNHNS, CDR2 SASEGT. The CDR3 sequence: CASRGDWEGEQYF. The CDR3 nucleotides read TGTGCCAGCAGGGGAGATTGGGAAGGCGAGCAGTACTTC.

The chain recombines TRBV10-3 with TRBJ1-5; TRBD1 matches 7 bases. The V segment lost 0 bases and the J segment 4 bases; nucleotides outside the gene matches: 3. Per germline, CDR1 ENHRY and CDR2 SYGVKD. The CDR3 has 15 residues. CDR3 DNA: TGTGCCATCAGTGAGTCGACAGGGAGAAATCAGCCCCAGCATTTT. Protein: CAISESTGRNQPQHF.